This T cell receptor (beta chain) was identified in a study of control samples from healthy donors and cancer patients. CDR3 length: 15 residues. The germline gives CDR1 SNHLY, CDR2 FYNNEI. The V and J ends lost 6 bases and 5 bases, in that order; junction bases with no gene match: 8. Assay used: immunoSEQ multiplex PCR; TCRdb lists only in-frame clones, some missing. Seen here are about 140,000 clones, about 90% observed once, and the top ten hold 5.5% to 7.5%. This chain uses TRBV2 with TRBJ1-5; 9 nucleotides line up with TRBD1. The TCR comes from a man between 18 and 35 years old in good health. Material: blood. The CDR3 DNA follows: TGTGCCAGCAGATTGAGGACAGGGGACGATCAGCCCCAGCATTTT. It yields the protein CASRLRTGDDQPQHF. Complete variable domain (other parts from reference TRBV2 and TRBJ1-5): EPEVTQTPSHQVTQMGQEVILRCVPISNHLYFYWYRQILGQKVEFLVSFYNNEISEKSEIFDDQFSVERPDGSNFTLKIRSTKLEDSAMYFCASRLRTGDDQPQHFGDGTRLSIL.